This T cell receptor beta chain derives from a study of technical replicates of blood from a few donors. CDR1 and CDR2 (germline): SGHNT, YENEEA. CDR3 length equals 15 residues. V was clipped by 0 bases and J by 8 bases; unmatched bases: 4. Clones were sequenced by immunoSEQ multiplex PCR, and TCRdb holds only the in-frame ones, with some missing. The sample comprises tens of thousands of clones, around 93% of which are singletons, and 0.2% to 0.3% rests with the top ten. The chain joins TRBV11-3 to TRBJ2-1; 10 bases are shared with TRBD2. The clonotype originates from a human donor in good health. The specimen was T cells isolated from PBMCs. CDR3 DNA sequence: TGTGCCAGCAGCTTAGAGCTAGCGGGAGTAGATGAGCAGTTCTTC. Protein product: CASSLELAGVDEQFF.